A single sample gave rise to the 14 T cell receptor beta chains below, sequenced in a study of blood T cell repertoires in COVID-19 (dated by TCRdb to the early 2020s). Library preparation employed the immunoSEQ multiplex PCR assay. In its TCRdb copy, this immuneACCESS table keeps in-frame sequences only and misses some clones. Where compared with another copy, unresolved V genes explain less than half of these, and the others have no known cause. The sample includes approximately 270,000 clones, with approximately 83% observed a single time. 3.5% to 4.5% of the sample lies in the top ten. The sequenced sample consisted of PBMCs or T cells enriched from blood (not recorded which). These receptors came from a woman aged 25 to 39 who had recovered from COVID-19.

This clone was found once. The chain is built from TRBV7-9 and TRBJ1-3, with 9 bases fitting TRBD1. Germline V gives CDR1 SEHNR, CDR2 FQNEAQ (reference sequence). The length of the CDR3 is 15 residues. V lost 5 bases and J lost 6; bases outside the gene matches: 8. CDR3 coding DNA: TGTGCCAGCAGCCGTGGACAGGGGCCTCAAAACACCATATATTTT. Its protein is CASSRGQGPQNTIYF.

The V and J genes are TRBV6-5 and TRBJ1-5, with TRBD1 identical over 7 bases. The germline V gene has CDR1 MNHEY and CDR2 SVGAGI. The CDR3 runs 15 residues. J gave up 7 bases and V 0 bases, and 6 bases lay outside the gene matches. The CDR3: CASSYSAGGGQPQHF. For the CDR3, the DNA is TGTGCCAGCAGTTACTCGGCAGGGGGAGGACAGCCCCAGCATTTT.

The V gene is TRBV12-3 or TRBV12-4, the J gene TRBJ1-5, with D possibly being TRBD1 (5 bases). The length of the CDR3 is 13 residues. The germline V and J ends were trimmed by 3 bases and 9 bases, with 12 bases remaining between them. The CDR3, as DNA: TGTGCCAGCAGTTTCACAGGAAGGAGGCCCCAGCATTTT. This translates into CASSFTGRRPQHF.

The gene calls are TRBV29-1 and TRBJ2-7; 11 nucleotides align to TRBD2. V lost 3 bases and J lost 4; bases outside the gene matches: 5. There are 14 residues in the CDR3. Germline CDR1 SQVTM, CDR2 ANQGSEA. The CDR3: CSVELASGRYEQYF. For the CDR3, the DNA is TGCAGCGTTGAGCTGGCTAGCGGGAGGTACGAGCAGTACTTC.

The chain is built from TRBV10-2 and TRBJ1-6; maybe TRBD1 (6 bases). The CDR3 covers 15 residues. Per the germline V gene, CDR1 is WSHSY and CDR2 is SAAADI. V dropped 3 bases and J dropped 7 bases, with 13 bases sitting between them. The CDR3 sequence is CASSETGRGNSPLHF. The CDR3 DNA sequence: TGCGCCAGCAGTGAAACGGGCAGGGGAAATTCACCCCTCCACTTT.

The J gene is TRBJ2-7, the V gene TRBV11-2; possibly TRBD2 for D (5 bases). Germline CDR1 reads SGHAT; CDR2 reads FQNNGV. The CDR3 extends over 15 amino acids. V was pared by 3 bases and J by 0 bases, with 12 bases between. CDR3 DNA: TGTGCCAGCAGCTTGCCCGGGGTCCCCTCCTACGAGCAGTACTTC. Translation: CASSLPGVPSYEQYF.

V usage is TRBV11-2 and J usage is TRBJ2-3, with D tentatively TRBD1 (6 bases). Deletions cut 1 base from V and 2 bases from J, with 13 bases between. The V gene's germline CDR1 is SGHAT and CDR2 FQNNGV. This CDR3 is built from 16 residues. The CDR3: CASSLAARGTTDTQYF. For the CDR3, the DNA is TGTGCCAGCAGCTTAGCCGCGAGGGGGACCACAGATACGCAGTATTTT.

The genes are TRBV10-3 and TRBJ1-2; TRBD1 matches at 9 bases. V dropped 6 bases and J dropped 2; count of bases not matched to a gene: 4. The CDR3 has 14 residues. In germline, CDR1 is ENHRY, CDR2 SYGVKD. CDR3 DNA sequence: TGTGCCATCAGCGACAGGGGGGACAACTATGGCTACACCTTC. Its translation: CAISDRGDNYGYTF.

The rearrangement uses TRBV28 and TRBJ1-5; tentative D call: TRBD1 (5 bases). V lost 6 bases to trimming and J lost 3 bases, with 15 bases between them. This CDR3 is built from 15 residues. Germline loops: CDR1 MDHEN, CDR2 SYDVKM. Here the CDR3 reads CASRIRVNPNQPQHF. The CDR3 DNA reads TGTGCCAGCAGAATCAGGGTGAACCCCAATCAGCCCCAGCATTTT.

The J gene is TRBJ1-1, the V gene TRBV7-2, with D tentatively TRBD1 (5 bases). CDR1 is SGHTA, CDR2 FQGNSA, per germline. Between the trimmed V and J ends, which lost 5 bases and 6 bases, there was a span of 13 bases. The CDR3 sequence is 13 residues long. CDR3 in amino acids: CASSQIGVSEAFF. In DNA, the CDR3 is TGTGCCAGCAGCCAGATAGGGGTCTCTGAAGCTTTCTTT.

This rearrangement joins TRBV5-1 to TRBJ1-1; TRBD1 matches at 8 bases. Germline-derived CDR1 and CDR2 are SGHRS and YFSETQ. Trimming removed 3 bases from V and 3 bases from J; junction bases left unmatched: 4. The CDR3 is 14 amino acids. The CDR3 bases are TGCGCCAGCAGCTCGGACAGGGTAGACACTGAAGCTTTCTTT. Translating gives CASSSDRVDTEAFF.

The rearrangement joins TRBV28 to TRBJ1-6; maybe TRBD1 (5 bases). The CDR3 covers 17 residues. The germline V gene encodes CDR1 MDHEN and CDR2 SYDVKM. Trimming took off 3 bases at V and 6 bases at J, with 18 bases between the two ends. Here the CDR3 DNA reads TGTGCCAGCAGTTTGTTCCCCAGGGCAACGGGTAATTCACCCCTCCACTTT. Translation: CASSLFPRATGNSPLHF.

This sequence joins TRBV5-5 and TRBJ1-6; 9 bases agree with TRBD1. The germline V gene encodes CDR1 SGHKS and CDR2 YYEKEE (reference sequence). The CDR3 consists of 15 residues. The V and J ends lost 1 base and 9 bases, in that order; junction bases with no gene match: 5. CDR3 in DNA: TGTGCCAGCAGCTTGCGGGACAGGGAAACTTCACCCCTCCACTTT. This encodes CASSLRDRETSPLHF.

The chain employs TRBV5-4 and TRBJ2-7; the match to TRBD2 covers 7 bases. The CDR3 runs to 14 residues. Germline V gene data show CDR1 as SGHNT and CDR2 as YYREEE (reference sequence). V was pared by 5 bases and J by 2 bases, with 7 bases of the junction left unmatched. CDR3 nucleotides: TGTGCCAGCAGTTCTGGGACTATTCCCTACGAGCAGTACTTC. As protein: CASSSGTIPYEQYF.